Listed here is a single TCR beta chain. No antigen is known for it. Per-nucleotide qualities are absent, and no much larger clonotype sits a single base away. This sample is part of a study of shared clonotypes between healthy human individuals (dated by TCRdb to 2018 to 2021). About the investigation overall: Three men and a couple of women, aged 18 to 49 years, made up the cohort. For each donor, CD4 naive and CD4 memory were each run on three plates, CD8 naive on two plates, and CD8 memory on one plate. To estimate repertoire size and how much clonotypes are shared between individuals, the study performed deep sequencing of blood TCR repertoires from 4 to 6 healthy adults. Libraries were prepared and TCR repertoires were sequenced by different laboratories using diverse techniques, in order to increase sequencing depth and limit assay-specific biases. Per donor, leukapheresis produced somewhere between about 0.9 and 9.5 billion PBMCs.

The research as a whole found: Pairwise subsampling indicated that sequencing depth was expected to affect the degree of clonotype sharing among donors. Clonotypes shared by all four sorted-subset donors showed higher generation probabilities than non-shared clonotypes. Only blood was sampled, and tissue TCR repertoires likely differ from those in blood. The genetic and exposure-history diversity represented was limited by the small number of donors. Larger estimated clonotype richness was generally found for naive subsets than for memory subsets. Sharing across a few donors was observed for approximately 4.6% of naive CD4, 3% to 3.5% of naive CD8, 2% to 2.5% of memory CD4, and roughly 0.4% of memory CD8 clonotypes. Even with the large sequencing depth, rarefaction of the sorted-subset datasets indicated that sequencing was incomplete.

Using the deep immunoSEQ assay, TCR CDR3 regions were amplified from genomic DNA by multiplex PCR. Extracted genomic DNA from each cell subset was spread evenly across all wells of several immunoSEQ 96-well plates, with each plate serving as a replicate. For sorted subsets, each replicate PCR was loaded with 150 to 250 ng genomic DNA, equivalent to 25,000 to 35,000 T cell genomes. The purified libraries were quantified using a Qubit 3.0 fluorometer, sized with a Bioanalyzer 2100, and then quantified again using the KAPA Library Quantification kit. Each immunoSEQ 96-well plate was sequenced on its own single-read 150-cycle Illumina NextSeq 550 flow cell. Concerning the study's data processing: Because only junctional sequences without quality scores were contained in the immunoSEQ output, filtering matching that applied to full-length reads could not be performed. Sequences were annotated with PyIR, a Python wrapper for IgBLAST v1.9, using IMGT germline references to assign V/J genes and CDR3. Reads were filtered out if the reads had weak V/J assignments (E-value above 1e-6), no CDR3, stop codons, out-of-frame junctions, or ambiguous translated residues. V3J clonotypes were defined by identical inferred V gene, J gene, and CDR3 amino acid sequence. The percentage overlap between two repertoires was calculated by dividing the number of shared unique clonotypes by the size of the smaller repertoire. Repertoire richness was assessed with RTK rarefaction, the Chao1 estimator, and Recon v2.1 estimates of unobserved clonotypes. For all TCRbeta clonotypes obtained by the gDNA method from a handful of donors, generation probabilities were computed with OLGA. The clones in this table, taken by TCRdb from immuneACCESS, are in-frame only. Not every clone is retained; where verified, under half of the shortfall comes from an unresolved V gene, and the cause of the rest is unknown. The V and J calls and clone size are taken from that table; D and trimming were inferred from the DNA. This sample has about 1.9 million clones in its table, and around 93% of those were observed once. The ten largest clonotypes hold around 1.8% of the sample.

CD8 naive samples consisted of CD45RO-negative cells that were positively selected for CCR7, yielding a CD45RA+CCR7+ population without TemRA cells. Donors were healthy HIV-negative adults with no recently reported acute infections or vaccinations. Only Caucasian adults living in Nashville, Tennessee, USA were represented among the donors. Blood was collected by leukapheresis, and PBMCs were isolated by Ficoll-Histopaque density gradient centrifugation and then cryopreserved in liquid nitrogen vapor phase. Purity and quantity of every magnetically sorted T cell population were checked by analytical flow cytometry. From each sorted fraction, genomic DNA was isolated and quantified by UV absorbance on a Nanodrop 2000c. This clonotype was obtained from a man younger than 30 in good health. Some clones in this sample may be carry-over from other donors' samples. The sample was naive CD8+ T cells from PBMCs. The label giving this sample's cell subset or site can be read as: CD45RA+CCR7+.

The DNA sequence is as follows: TGTGCCAGCAGCTGGCTACTAGCGGGGTACAATGAGCAGTTCTTC. Its translation reads: CASSWLLAGYNEQFF. The rearranged segments are TRBV7-3 and TRBJ2-1; 10 middle bases align to TRBD2. CDR3 length: 15 amino acids, cysteine to phenylalanine. The entry retains the CDR3 DNA only, 45 bases that are in frame from base 1. Here V drops 4 bases and J drops 4 bases, and the junction holds 4 bases not matched to any gene. CDR1 is given as SGHTA and CDR2 as FQGTGA, both from the germline V gene.